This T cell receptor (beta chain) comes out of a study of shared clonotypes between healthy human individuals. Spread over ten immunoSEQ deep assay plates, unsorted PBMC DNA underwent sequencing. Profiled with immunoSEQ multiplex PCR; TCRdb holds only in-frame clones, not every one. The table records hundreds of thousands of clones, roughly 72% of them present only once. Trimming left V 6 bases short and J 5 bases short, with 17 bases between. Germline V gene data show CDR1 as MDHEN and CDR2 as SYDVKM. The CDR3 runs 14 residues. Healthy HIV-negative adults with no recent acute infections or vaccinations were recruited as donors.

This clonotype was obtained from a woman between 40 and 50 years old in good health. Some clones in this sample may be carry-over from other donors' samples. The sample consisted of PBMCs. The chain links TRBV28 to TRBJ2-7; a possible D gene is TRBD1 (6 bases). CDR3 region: CASSRTGPLDEQYF. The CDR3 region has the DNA TGTGCCAGCAGCCGCACAGGGCCCTTGGACGAGCAGTACTTC. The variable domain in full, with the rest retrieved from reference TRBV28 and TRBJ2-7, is DVKVTQSSRYLVKRTGEKVFLECVQDMDHENMFWYRQDPGLGLRLIYFSYDVKMKEKGDIPEGYSVSREKKERFSLILESASTNQTSMYLCASSRTGPLDEQYFGPGTRLTVT.